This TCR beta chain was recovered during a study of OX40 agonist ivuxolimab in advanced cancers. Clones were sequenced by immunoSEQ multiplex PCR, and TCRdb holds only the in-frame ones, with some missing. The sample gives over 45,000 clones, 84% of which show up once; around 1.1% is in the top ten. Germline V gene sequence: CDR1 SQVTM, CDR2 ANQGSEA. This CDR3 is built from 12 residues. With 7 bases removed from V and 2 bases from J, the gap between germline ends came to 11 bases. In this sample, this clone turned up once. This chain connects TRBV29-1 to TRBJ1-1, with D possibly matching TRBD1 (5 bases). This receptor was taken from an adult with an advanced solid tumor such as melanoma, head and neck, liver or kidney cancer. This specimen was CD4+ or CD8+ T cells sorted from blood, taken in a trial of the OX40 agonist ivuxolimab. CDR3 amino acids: CSAGGDNTEAFF. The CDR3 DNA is TGCAGCGCCGGGGGAGATAACACTGAAGCTTTCTTT.